The T cell receptor beta chain under discussion was sequenced for a study of CD8 T cells in ankylosing spondylitis listed by TCRdb under 2017. Describing the broader study: To find TCR variants linked to disease, the study profiled T cell receptor beta repertoires in ankylosing spondylitis patients and healthy donors. Samples of peripheral blood were taken, and for ankylosing spondylitis patients, synovial fluid was collected as well. In total, the full study cohort was made up of 95 to 110 healthy donors and approximately 24 ankylosing spondylitis patients.

Sequencing was carried out with an Illumina HiSeq 2500. Quantitative 5'-RACE with molecular barcodes was used to prepare TCR beta libraries. The study's processing was this. A new computational method, built on a probabilistic model of VDJ rearrangement, was used to identify disease-linked TCR variants. Starting from the raw public reads, TCRdb applied fastp trimming at Q25, assembled clones with MiXCR and retained in-frame beta chains. Identical CDR3 protein sequences are pooled into one entry, listed with their most common genes and DNA. The V and J calls and clone size are TCRdb's, not the authors'. The sample profile shows under 250,000 distinct CDR3 sequences; approximately 7.4% of them were found once. The ten largest clonotypes hold 13% to 15% of the sample. This clonotype was detected ten times or more. Its antigen is not yet known. No much larger clone exists at a distance of one base, and base qualities are not known.

The CDR3 runs 14 residues from the cysteine to the phenylalanine. The kept DNA is CDR3 alone, 42 bases in frame from the first base. V is reduced by 3 bases and J by 5 bases, leaving a spacing of 13 bases between them. In the germline V gene (reference sequence), CDR1 corresponds to MNHEY and CDR2 to SMNVEV. Results the study describes overall, beyond this receptor: A TCR beta motif of about 8 highly homologous amino acid variants appeared characteristic of blood from ankylosing spondylitis patients. The disease-linked clones were reported to be significantly enriched in matched synovial fluid samples from ankylosing spondylitis patients. The disease-linked clones showed a CD8+ phenotype and occurred at relatively low frequencies in peripheral blood. Some TCR beta motif variants had previously been reported in synovial fluid and blood of reactive arthritis patients, which suggested common disease-initiation mechanisms.

Sample: blood, either unsorted or a sorted T cell fraction (not recorded which). This receptor was identified in a male donor with ankylosing spondylitis. The rearranged segments are TRBV27 and TRBJ2-5; the D gene is possibly TRBD1, with 6 bases matching. The nucleotide sequence is given as TGTGCCAGCAGTTTCCAGGGGATGGGGGAGACCCAGTACTTC. This translates into CASSFQGMGETQYF.